A single TCR beta chain is shown here with its context. The target antigen is unknown. Unstimulated regulatory T cells (CD4+CD25+CD127-), CD4+CD25- non-regulatory cells, CD4 and CD8 cells were FACS-sorted from thawed PBMCs. CDR3 size: 14 residues. V dropped 1 base and J dropped 4 bases, with 7 bases sitting between them. Germline-derived CDR1 and CDR2 are SGHVS and FQNEAQ. This entry belongs to a study of Tregs in tolerant kidney transplant recipients. Whole-study results and caveats: Biological reproducibility was not directly addressed, but technical replication error appeared minimal.

Libraries were prepared by immunoSEQ multiplex PCR; TCRdb keeps only in-frame clonotypes and omits some of them. This table has approximately 90,000 clones, approximately 90% appearing once. The specimen sequenced was CD8+ T cells from blood. V usage is TRBV7-8 and J usage is TRBJ2-2; unclear D gene. This sequence originates from a human donor in good health. CDR3 nucleotide sequence: TGTGCCAGCAGCTTAGAGGATGGCACCGGGGAGCTGTTTTTT. This translates into CASSLEDGTGELFF.